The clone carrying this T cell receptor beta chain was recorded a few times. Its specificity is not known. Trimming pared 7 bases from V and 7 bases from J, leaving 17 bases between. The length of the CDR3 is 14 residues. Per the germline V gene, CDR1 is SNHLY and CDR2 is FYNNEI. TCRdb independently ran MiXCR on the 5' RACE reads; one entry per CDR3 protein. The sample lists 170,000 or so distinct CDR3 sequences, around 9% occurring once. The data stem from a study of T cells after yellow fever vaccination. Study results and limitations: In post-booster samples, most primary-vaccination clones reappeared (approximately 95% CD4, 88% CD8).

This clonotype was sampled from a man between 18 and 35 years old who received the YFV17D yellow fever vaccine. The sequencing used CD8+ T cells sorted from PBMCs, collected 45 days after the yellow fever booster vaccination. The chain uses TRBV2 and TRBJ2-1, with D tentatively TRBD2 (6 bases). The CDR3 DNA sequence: TGTGCCAGCACCAGTCAGGGTCGGGAGAATGAGCAGTTCTTC. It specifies CASTSQGRENEQFF.